Below, 28 T cell receptor beta chains from the same sample are listed, as sequenced in a study of response to subunit inactivated influenza vaccine. In TCRdb, the RT-PCR reads were re-called with MiXCR into one record per CDR3 protein. The sample records 650,000 to 800,000 distinct CDR3 sequences, about 15% being singletons. Material: PBMCs from blood, obtained around 14 days before vaccination. The receptor source for this set is a man aged 50-59 years who received an inactivated influenza vaccine.

This clonotype was recorded a few times. The rearrangement links TRBV6-5 to TRBJ2-2; tentatively, D is TRBD1 or TRBD2 (5 bases each). Germline V lookup: CDR1 MNHEY, CDR2 SVGAGI. The CDR3 has 15 amino acids. The ends were cut back, 2 bases at V and 1 base at J, with 8 bases in the middle. The CDR3 spells CASSYRDQNTGELFF. The CDR3 bases are TGTGCCAGCAGTTACCGGGACCAGAACACCGGGGAGCTGTTTTTT.

The chain links TRBV5-1 to TRBJ2-7; D perhaps matches TRBD2 (5 bases). CDR3 size: 14 residues. V was clipped by 0 bases and J by 3 bases, with 10 bases between them. Germline V gene lookup returns CDR1 SGHRS and CDR2 YFSETQ. The CDR3, as DNA: TGCGCCAGCAGCTTGGACTCTAGCTTCTACGAGCAGTACTTC. It yields the protein CASSLDSSFYEQYF.

The rearrangement links TRBV5-1 to TRBJ1-4; a weak D match, TRBD1 (6 bases). CDR3 length: 14 amino acids. CDR1 and CDR2 (germline): SGHRS, YFSETQ. The V and J ends lost 4 bases and 5 bases respectively, with 12 bases between them. The CDR3 DNA sequence: TGCGCCAGCAGCCAGAGTGGACAGAATGAAAAACTGTTTTTT. As protein: CASSQSGQNEKLFF.

The chain has TRBV27 and TRBJ2-7; TRBD1 aligns across 8 bases. Germline CDR1 is MNHEY and CDR2 is SMNVEV (reference sequence). CDR3 length: 15 residues. V shed 3 bases and J 0 bases; nucleotides not matched to a gene: 4. CDR3 sequence: CASSFDRGLSYEQYF. The CDR3, as DNA: TGTGCCAGCAGTTTTGACAGGGGTCTCTCCTACGAGCAGTACTTC.

This clonotype was seen only a few times. CDR3 amino acids: CASSRPRQGAGYTF. As DNA, the CDR3 is TGTGCCAGCAGCCGTCCTCGACAGGGGGCTGGCTACACCTTC. The chain uses TRBV7-2 and TRBJ1-2; TRBD1 aligns across 10 bases. The CDR3 runs 14 residues. Germline V gene data show CDR1 as SGHTA and CDR2 as FQGNSA. Trimming took 5 bases from V and 7 from J; bases not matched to a gene: 7.

The rearrangement uses TRBV3-1 and TRBJ1-2; TRBD1 is a possible D gene (5 bases). V was pared by 3 bases and J by 6 bases, with 11 bases between. CDR1 and CDR2 (germline): LGHDT, YNNKEL (reference sequence). The CDR3 runs to 13 residues. CDR3 amino acids: CASSQAGPNGYTF. CDR3 bases: TGTGCCAGCAGCCAGGCAGGGCCGAATGGCTACACCTTC. Complete variable domain (other parts from reference TRBV3-1 and TRBJ1-2): DTAVSQTPKYLVTQMGNDKSIKCEQNLGHDTMYWYKQDSKKFLKIMFSYNNKELIINETVPNRFSPKSPDKAHLNLHINSLELGDSAVYFCASSQAGPNGYTFGSGTRLTVV.

This clonotype was seen a handful of times. The chain links TRBV6-2 or TRBV6-3 to TRBJ2-7; 12 bases align to TRBD2. J was trimmed by 2 bases and V by 10 bases; bases with no gene match: 12. The CDR3 extends over 16 amino acids. The germline gives CDR1 MNHEY, CDR2 SVGEGT. CDR3 nucleotide sequence: TGTGCCACCCGAGGGACTAGCGGGCGAAGAACCTACGAGCAGTACTTC. It translates to CATRGTSGRRTYEQYF.

The sample holds a few counts of this clonotype. V gene TRBV25-1 combines with J gene TRBJ2-1; maybe TRBD2 (5 bases). Trimming removed 6 bases at V and 5 bases at J, with 20 bases between. The CDR3 has 16 amino acids. CDR1 and CDR2 (germline): MGHDK, SYGVNS. CDR3 amino acids: CASRDPGKAGDNEQFF. The DNA for the CDR3 is TGTGCCAGCAGAGACCCCGGGAAAGCCGGCGACAATGAGCAGTTCTTC.

This clonotype was detected a few times. The chain employs TRBV5-5 and TRBJ2-2; D gene unclear. Germline loops: CDR1 SGHKS, CDR2 YYEKEE (reference sequence). This CDR3 spans 15 amino acids. The germline V and J ends were trimmed by 2 bases and 6 bases, with 14 bases remaining between them. CDR3 protein: CASSFWQLKPGELFF. In nucleotides, the CDR3 is TGTGCCAGCAGCTTCTGGCAGCTTAAGCCCGGGGAGCTGTTTTTT.

Many counts were recorded for this clonotype. This chain uses TRBV5-1 with TRBJ2-3, with 8 bases that match TRBD1. CDR1 SGHRS and CDR2 YFSETQ come from the germline V gene. V dropped 0 bases and J dropped 4; count of bases not matched to a gene: 7. CDR3 length: 16 amino acids. The CDR3 is CASSLGRTGSPDTQYF. For the CDR3, the DNA is TGCGCCAGCAGCTTGGGTCGGACAGGGAGTCCAGATACGCAGTATTTT.

This clonotype showed up many times. The chain couples TRBV20-1 to TRBJ2-7, with TRBD2 matching over 11 bases. Germline V CDR1 and CDR2: DFQATT, SNEGSKA (reference sequence). The CDR3 has 14 amino acids. The V and J ends lost 1 base and 2 bases, in that order; junction bases with no gene match: 1. CDR3 sequence: CSARVAGGPYEQYF. DNA for the CDR3: TGCAGTGCTAGAGTAGCGGGAGGGCCCTACGAGCAGTACTTC.

This clonotype has only a few counts. The chain recombines TRBV10-3 with TRBJ2-7; D may be TRBD2 (5 bases). V lost 10 bases, J lost 2 bases, and 12 bases lay in between. Germline loops: CDR1 ENHRY, CDR2 SYGVKD. CDR3 size: 12 residues. The CDR3 spells CATMDGTYEQYF. The CDR3 region has the DNA TGTGCCACCATGGACGGGACCTACGAGCAGTACTTC.

This clonotype was seen a handful of times. The chain has TRBV29-1 and TRBJ2-5; 9 bases align to TRBD1. This CDR3 is built from 14 residues. Germline V lookup: CDR1 SQVTM, CDR2 ANQGSEA. V lost 7 bases, J lost 0 bases, and 6 bases stayed unmatched. Here the CDR3 reads CSASGTGYQETQYF. DNA of the CDR3: TGCAGCGCCTCCGGGACAGGGTACCAAGAGACCCAGTACTTC.

This clonotype appeared a few times. This chain connects TRBV6-2 or TRBV6-3 to TRBJ1-1; D is unresolved. V lost 6 bases to trimming and J lost 0 bases, with 11 bases between them. CDR1 is MNHEY, CDR2 SVGEGT, per germline. This CDR3 contains 14 residues. CDR3 protein: CASRINAVNTEAFF. The CDR3 DNA reads as TGTGCCAGCAGGATAAATGCGGTGAACACTGAAGCTTTCTTT.

The CDR3 DNA follows: TGTGCCAGCAGCAAAGCGCCCCTACGACCGGAAAGAGCAGATACGCAGTATTTT. Its translation: CASSKAPLRPERADTQYF. The chain has TRBV21-1 and TRBJ2-3. TRBV21-1 is a recognized pseudogene. This CDR3 is built from 18 residues.

Concerning this clonotype itself: Since a much larger clone is just one base distant, this may be a read error. The chain combines TRBV12-3 or TRBV12-4 with TRBJ1-4; unclear D gene. The CDR3 loop spans 15 amino acids. Here the CDR3 DNA reads TGTGTCAGCAGACCCGACCCCTGGAGTGGTGAAAAACTGTTTTTT. Its protein product is CVSRPDPWSGEKLFF.

The chain combines TRBV29-1 with TRBJ2-3; a weak D match, TRBD1 (5 bases). Germline lookup yields CDR1 SQVTM and CDR2 ANQGSEA. Trimming removed 5 bases from V and 1 base from J, with 13 bases in between. CDR3 size: 14 residues. This chain's CDR3 is CSVLGLGGTDTQYF. CDR3 sequence (DNA): TGCAGCGTTTTGGGCCTAGGGGGCACAGATACGCAGTATTTT.

This chain uses TRBV9 with TRBJ2-2; D is unresolved. Between the trimmed V and J ends, which lost 4 bases and 7 bases, there was a span of 11 bases. The CDR3 has 13 amino acids. Germline CDR1 and CDR2: SGDLS and YYNGEE. This CDR3 is CASSPGVFGELFF. CDR3 in DNA: TGTGCCAGCAGCCCCGGAGTATTCGGGGAGCTGTTTTTT.

This clonotype was found a few times. The chain combines TRBV7-8 with TRBJ2-5; tentatively, D is TRBD1 (7 bases). There are 15 residues in the CDR3. The V and J ends lost 8 bases and 3 bases respectively, with 19 bases between them. Germline-derived CDR1 and CDR2 are SGHVS and FQNEAQ. The CDR3 is CASAKTGWGEETQYF. The CDR3 bases are TGTGCCAGCGCTAAGACAGGGTGGGGGGAAGAGACCCAGTACTTC.

The rearrangement links TRBV5-1 to TRBJ2-6, with TRBD1 as a possible D gene (5 bases). Per the germline V gene, CDR1 is SGHRS and CDR2 is YFSETQ. The length of the CDR3 is 15 residues. Deletions cut 7 bases from V and 4 bases from J, with 15 bases between. CDR3 protein: CASFPHGAGANVLTF. Here the CDR3 DNA reads TGCGCCAGCTTCCCTCATGGGGCCGGGGCCAACGTCCTGACTTTC.

The chain couples TRBV11-1 to TRBJ2-2; 12 bases are a match to TRBD1. The CDR3 spans 18 residues. V lost 6 bases, J lost 2 bases, and 10 bases stayed unmatched. The germline gives CDR1 SGHAT, CDR2 FQDESV (reference sequence). CDR3 amino acids: CASRSTGTGGRNTGELFF. The CDR3, as DNA: TGTGCCAGCAGGTCCACCGGGACAGGGGGCCGCAACACCGGGGAGCTGTTTTTT. The whole variable domain, remainder taken from reference TRBV11-1 and TRBJ2-2, is EAEVAQSPRYKITEKSQAVAFWCDPISGHATLYWYRQILGQGPELLVQFQDESVVDDSQLPKDRFSAERLKGVDSTLKIQPAELGDSAMYLCASRSTGTGGRNTGELFFGEGSRLTVL.

V and J are TRBV7-2 and TRBJ2-7; 8 nucleotides line up with TRBD2. The CDR3 length is 13 residues. The V gene's germline CDR1 is SGHTA and CDR2 FQGNSA. The V segment lost 6 bases and the J segment 5 bases; nucleotides outside the gene matches: 6. CDR3 sequence reads: CASSSRGGHEQYF. DNA of the CDR3: TGTGCCAGCAGTTCCCGGGGGGGTCACGAGCAGTACTTC.

This rearrangement joins TRBV18 to TRBJ2-3; no firm D call. Germline V gives CDR1 KGHSH, CDR2 LQKENI. Deletions cut 5 bases from V and 4 bases from J, with 13 bases between. The CDR3 has 14 amino acids. In nucleotides, the CDR3 is TGTGCCAGCTCAACCAACCGGGCTGCAGATACGCAGTATTTT. Translated, it gives CASSTNRAADTQYF.

This clonotype was seen only a few times. The chain links TRBV6-1 to TRBJ2-2; possibly TRBD2 for D (6 bases). Between the trimmed V and J ends, which lost 8 bases and 3 bases, there was a span of 22 bases. Germline CDR1 is MNHNS and CDR2 is SASEGT. This CDR3 spans 17 amino acids. The CDR3 loop is CASSDPRELKHTGELFF. The DNA of the CDR3 is TGTGCCAGCTCCGACCCCCGGGAGTTAAAGCACACCGGGGAGCTGTTTTTT.

In this sample, this clonotype turned up a few times. The rearrangement uses TRBV18 and TRBJ1-1; 7 bases fit TRBD1. The J segment lost 7 bases and the V segment lost 3 bases, leaving 8 bases of the junction unmatched. The CDR3 is 14 amino acids. CDR1 is KGHSH, CDR2 LQKENI, per germline. The CDR3 reads CASSPKVGDSEAFF. The DNA for the CDR3 is TGTGCCAGCTCACCGAAAGTGGGGGACAGTGAAGCTTTCTTT.

The V and J genes are TRBV2 and TRBJ1-2; 11 bases are shared with TRBD1. The V gene end was trimmed by 7 bases and the J gene end by 3 bases; junction bases not matched to a gene: 4. The CDR3 length is 14 residues. Germline loops: CDR1 SNHLY, CDR2 FYNNEI. The CDR3 DNA is TGTGCCAGCACTCGGGGACAGGGGGACTATGGCTACACCTTC. Its protein is CASTRGQGDYGYTF.

The sample holds many counts of this clonotype. V and J are TRBV9 and TRBJ2-2; D not resolved. V was shortened by 3 bases and J by 4 bases, with 13 bases between the two germline ends. Per the germline V gene, CDR1 is SGDLS and CDR2 is YYNGEE. The CDR3 consists of 15 residues. This chain's CDR3 is CASSGGIRGTGELFF. DNA for the CDR3: TGTGCCAGCAGCGGTGGGATTCGCGGCACCGGGGAGCTGTTTTTT.

The chain employs TRBV4-2 and TRBJ2-1, with 12 bases fitting TRBD2. This CDR3 has 17 residues. CDR1 LGHNA and CDR2 YNFKEQ come from the germline V gene. With 4 bases clipped from V and 7 bases from J, the junction kept 11 bases outside the gene matches. The CDR3 sequence: CASSPAGASGRENEQFF. CDR3 sequence (DNA): TGTGCCAGCAGCCCTGCGGGGGCTAGCGGGAGGGAGAATGAGCAGTTCTTC.